The present TCR beta chain was sequenced within a study of immune heterogeneity within non-small cell lung tumors (dated 2018 in TCRdb). At the level of the whole study: By histology, a few squamous cell carcinomas, 10 non-squamous carcinomas and 1 tumor not otherwise specified were included. The study combined whole-exome sequencing, RNA-seq and TCR beta repertoire sequencing of multiple spatially distinct regions from each NSCLC tumor to examine intratumoral immune heterogeneity. TCR repertoires were analyzed from some 60 tumor loci of some 15 patients, whereas transcriptome data were available for only 40 or so loci from about a dozen patients. Neoantigen binding to each patient's HLA alleles was predicted with netMHCpan-3.0 for mutant peptides of 8 to 11 amino acids. The paper as a whole reports these results and caveats: A statistically significant but moderate positive correlation (R 0.3 to 0.4) was observed between local T-cell repertoire clonality and local tumor mutational burden. High-frequency TCR beta clonotypes were found to be largely distinct between individual patients. Within a patient, the same dominant CDR3B clonotypes appeared at multiple loci, but different tumor locations also contained unique high-frequency clones.

The TCR template was genomic DNA extracted from bulk tumor tissue, and 450 to 750 ng of gDNA was amplified for each sample. During surgery, multiple biopsies were taken from each primary tumor and placed as far apart as possible within the tumor mass. The study cohort was described as untreated, and the patients were newly diagnosed NSCLC cases having curative surgery. Donors were approximately 15 newly diagnosed non-small cell lung cancer patients undergoing surgery with curative intent. Resected tumor masses were reviewed by two independent pathologists. Only DNA and RNA samples of high quality went on to sequencing. The TCR beta CDR3 region was amplified with a multiplex PCR system whose first round of 10 cycles used 32 V-gene forward primers and 13 J-gene reverse primers. A QIAGEN Multiplex PCR Kit was used for first-round PCR, and the primer sequences were filed in Chinese patent CN105087789A. A second PCR round added Illumina universal primers using the Phusion High-Fidelity PCR Kit. Sequencing of the TCR libraries was done on the Illumina HiSeq X Ten platform in paired-end mode with a 151 bp read length. In the source study's methods: Reads lacking multiplex PCR primers were removed with Cutadapt, read pairs were merged with PEAR, and CDR3 regions were called with MiXCR default settings. Repertoire diversity was assessed by Shannon entropy, and clonality was calculated as one minus the Shannon entropy divided by the ln of the count of productive unique sequences. Clonotypes at a frequency of at least 0.5% were defined as dominant or high-frequency T-cell clones. TCRdb reprocessing: public reads trimmed at Q25 with fastp, clones called with MiXCR, in-frame beta chains kept. CDR3 protein duplicates are merged, each entry listing the most common genes and DNA. V and J calls and clone size were set by TCRdb, not the authors. The sample yields approximately 9,700 distinct CDR3 sequences; approximately 26% were counted once. The ten largest make up 25% to 30% of the sample.

CDR1 and CDR2 (GTSNPN, SVGIG) derive from the germline V gene (reference sequence). The V and J ends are trimmed by 5 bases and 0 bases, leaving 13 bases between them. The CDR3, from cysteine to phenylalanine, totals 14 residues. Kept here is only the CDR3 DNA, which spans 42 bases and is read in frame from base 1. With respect to this clonotype: Its cognate antigen has yet to be identified. No base qualities exist here, and no much larger clone lies one base off it.

The rearrangement joined TRBV30 to TRBJ1-1, and perhaps TRBD1 as D gene, on 5 matching bases. This clonotype was obtained from a woman in her 50s with non-small cell lung cancer. Sequenced: lung tumor tissue. The CDR3 region: CAWSPRAVNTEAFF. At the DNA level, the sequence is TGTGCCTGGTCCCCCAGGGCCGTGAACACTGAAGCTTTCTTT. Beyond the CDR3, the reference TRBV30 and TRBJ1-1 genes provide the residues; the full variable domain reads: SQTIHQWPATLVQPVGSPLSLECTVEGTSNPNLYWYRQAAGRGLQLLFYSVGIGQISSEVPQNLSASRPQDRQFILSSKKLLLSDSGFYLCAWSPRAVNTEAFFGQGTRLTVV.